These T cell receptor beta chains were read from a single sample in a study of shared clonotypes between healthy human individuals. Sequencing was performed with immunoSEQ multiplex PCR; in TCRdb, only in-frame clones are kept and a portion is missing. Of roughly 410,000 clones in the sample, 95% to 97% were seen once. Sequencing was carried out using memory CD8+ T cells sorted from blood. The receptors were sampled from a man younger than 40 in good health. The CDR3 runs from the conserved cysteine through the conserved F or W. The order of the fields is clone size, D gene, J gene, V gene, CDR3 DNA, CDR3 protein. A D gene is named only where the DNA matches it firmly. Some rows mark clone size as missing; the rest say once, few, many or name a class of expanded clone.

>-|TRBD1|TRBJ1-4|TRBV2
TGTGCCAGCAGGCGGACAGGGGGGGGTGAAAAACTGTTTTTT
CASRRTGGGEKLFF
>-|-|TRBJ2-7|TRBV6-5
TGTGCCAGCAGTTACAGGGGATCGTACGAGCAGTACTTC
CASSYRGSYEQYF
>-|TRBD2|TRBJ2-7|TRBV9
TGTGCCAGCAGCTTAGGGACTAGCGGGACCTACGAGCAGTACTTC
CASSLGTSGTYEQYF
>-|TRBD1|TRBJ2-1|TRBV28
TGTGCCAGCAGTTCCGGACAGGGCAATGAGCAGTTCTTC
CASSSGQGNEQFF
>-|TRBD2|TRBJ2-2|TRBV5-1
TGCGCCAGCAGCTCGGCCGGGACTAGCGATGCCGGGGAGCTGTTTTTT
CASSSAGTSDAGELFF
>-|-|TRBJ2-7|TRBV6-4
TGTGCCAGCGGTCCTCCCGATTACGAGCAGTACTTC
CASGPPDYEQYF
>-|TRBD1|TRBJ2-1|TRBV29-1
TGCAGCGTGCGAGGACAGGGGATGATTGAGCAGTTCTTC
CSVRGQGMIEQFF
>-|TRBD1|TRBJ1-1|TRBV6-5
TGTGCCAGCAGCTCGGGACAGTTGGGGAAGGCTGAAGCTTTCTTT
CASSSGQLGKAEAFF
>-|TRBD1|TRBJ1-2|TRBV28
TGTGCCACCGGACAGGGGATGAACTATGGCTACACCTTC
CATGQGMNYGYTF
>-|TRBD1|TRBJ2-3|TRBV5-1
TGCGCCAGCAACTCAGGGGGCGCCCTCACAGATACGCAGTATTTT
CASNSGGALTDTQYF
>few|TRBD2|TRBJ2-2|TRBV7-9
TGTGCCAGCAGCTTGACTAGCGGGAACACCGGGGAGCTGTTTTTT
CASSLTSGNTGELFF
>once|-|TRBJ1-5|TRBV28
TGTGCCAGCTCGAGGGACGGGAATCAGCCCCAGCATTTT
CASSRDGNQPQHF